The clone carrying this T cell receptor beta chain was found a few times. Antigen unknown. The sample belongs to a study of T-cell reconstitution after alpha-beta-depleted transplantation in children. The study's findings and limits: In some patients, recipient T cells and intrathymic progenitors surviving conditioning explained high day-60 diversity. Roughly two months post-transplant, alpha-beta T cells reportedly originated from several hundred graft clones that had expanded.

This CDR3 has 14 amino acids. The germline V gene has CDR1 SGHDT and CDR2 YYEEEE. V lost 4 bases and J lost 0; bases outside the gene matches: 1. Library preparation (for TCRbeta) was performed with unique molecular identifiers. TCRdb passed the PCR reads through MiXCR, listing each CDR3 protein once. The sample contains some 310,000 distinct CDR3 sequences, approximately 23% of which appear only once. This receptor was taken from a male patient between 5 and 17 years old who had a stem cell transplant for acute lymphoblastic leukemia, so the T cells may come from the graft donor. The chain joins TRBV5-6 to TRBJ2-3; TRBD1 agrees at 8 bases. Specimen: PBMCs, mostly from graft donor cells, collected 180 days after TCRalphabeta/CD19-depleted stem cell transplant. The CDR3 region is CASSHRGSTDTQYF. CDR3 nucleotide sequence: TGTGCCAGCAGCCACAGGGGGAGCACAGATACGCAGTATTTT.